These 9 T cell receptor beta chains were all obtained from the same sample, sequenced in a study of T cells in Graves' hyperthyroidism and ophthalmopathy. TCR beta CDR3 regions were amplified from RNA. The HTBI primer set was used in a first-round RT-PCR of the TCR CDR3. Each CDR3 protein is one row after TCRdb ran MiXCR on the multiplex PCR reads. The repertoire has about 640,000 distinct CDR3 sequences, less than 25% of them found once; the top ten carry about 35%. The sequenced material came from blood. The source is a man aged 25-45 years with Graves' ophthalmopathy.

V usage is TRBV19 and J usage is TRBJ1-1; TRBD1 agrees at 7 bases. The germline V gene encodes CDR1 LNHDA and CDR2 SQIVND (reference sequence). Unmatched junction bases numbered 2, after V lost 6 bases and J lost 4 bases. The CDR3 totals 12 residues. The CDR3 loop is CASRGQITEAFF. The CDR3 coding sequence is TGTGCCAGTAGGGGACAGATCACTGAAGCTTTCTTT.

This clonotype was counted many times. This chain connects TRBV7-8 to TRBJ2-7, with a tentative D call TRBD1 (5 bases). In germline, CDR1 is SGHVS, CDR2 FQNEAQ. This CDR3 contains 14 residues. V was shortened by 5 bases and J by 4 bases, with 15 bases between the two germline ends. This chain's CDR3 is CASSTPDRKYEQYF. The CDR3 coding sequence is TGTGCCAGCAGCACACCTGACAGAAAATACGAGCAGTACTTC.

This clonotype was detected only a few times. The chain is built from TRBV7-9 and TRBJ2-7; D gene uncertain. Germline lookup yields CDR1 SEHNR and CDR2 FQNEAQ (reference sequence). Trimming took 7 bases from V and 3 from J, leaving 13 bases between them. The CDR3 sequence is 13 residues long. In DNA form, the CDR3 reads TGTGCCAGCAACAGCCAAACGGGCTACGAGCAGTACTTC. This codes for CASNSQTGYEQYF.

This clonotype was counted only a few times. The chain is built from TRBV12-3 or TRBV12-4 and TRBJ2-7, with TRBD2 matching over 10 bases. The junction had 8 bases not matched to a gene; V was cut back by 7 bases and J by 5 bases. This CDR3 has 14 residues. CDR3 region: CASTWGLAGDEQYF. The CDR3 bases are TGTGCCAGCACCTGGGGGCTAGCGGGAGACGAGCAGTACTTC.

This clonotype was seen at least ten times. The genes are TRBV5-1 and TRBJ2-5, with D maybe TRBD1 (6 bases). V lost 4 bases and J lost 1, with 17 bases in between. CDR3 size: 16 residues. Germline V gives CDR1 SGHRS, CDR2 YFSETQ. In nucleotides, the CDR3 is TGCGCCAGCAGCCCCAGGGGAGTCAACATCCAAGAGACCCAGTACTTC. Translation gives CASSPRGVNIQETQYF.

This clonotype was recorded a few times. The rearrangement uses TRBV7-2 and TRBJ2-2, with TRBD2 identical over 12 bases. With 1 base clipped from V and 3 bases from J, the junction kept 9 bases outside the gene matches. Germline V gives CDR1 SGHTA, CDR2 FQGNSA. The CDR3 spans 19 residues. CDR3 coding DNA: TGTGCCAGCAGCTTAGAGGCGACTAGCGGGAGAAGGGACACCGGGGAGCTGTTTTTT. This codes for CASSLEATSGRRDTGELFF.

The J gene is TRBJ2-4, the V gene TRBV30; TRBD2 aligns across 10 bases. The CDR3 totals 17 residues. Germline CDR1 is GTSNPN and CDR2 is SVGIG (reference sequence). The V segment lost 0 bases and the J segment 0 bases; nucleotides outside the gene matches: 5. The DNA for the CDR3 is TGTGCCTGGAGTGTCCCTGGACTAGCGGTAGCCAAAAACATTCAGTACTTC. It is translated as CAWSVPGLAVAKNIQYF.

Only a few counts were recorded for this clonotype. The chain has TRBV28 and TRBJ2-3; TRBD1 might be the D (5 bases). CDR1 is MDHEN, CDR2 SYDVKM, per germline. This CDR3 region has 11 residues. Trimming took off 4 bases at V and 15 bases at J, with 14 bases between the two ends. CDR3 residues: CASSSPTEVYF. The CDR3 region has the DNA TGTGCCAGCAGTTCCCCGACAGAAGTCTATTTT.

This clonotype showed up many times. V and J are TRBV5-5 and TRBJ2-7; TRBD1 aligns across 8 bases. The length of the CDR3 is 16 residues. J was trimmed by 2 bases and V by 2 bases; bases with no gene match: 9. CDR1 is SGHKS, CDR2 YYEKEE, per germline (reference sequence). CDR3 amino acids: CASSLLSRTGPYEQYF. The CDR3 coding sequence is TGTGCCAGCAGCTTATTAAGTCGGACAGGGCCCTACGAGCAGTACTTC.